The clone carrying this T cell receptor (beta chain) came up many times. The antigen is unknown. These data are taken from a study of early T cells in non-severe SARS-CoV-2 infection. As for the study in general: The authors sequenced bulk RNA from unsorted whole blood, leaving chains unpaired.

CDR1 and CDR2 (germline): MNHEY, SVGEGT. The CDR3 runs 12 residues. The V gene lost 5 bases and the J gene lost 7 bases, with 11 bases spanning the gap. Individually, cDNA molecules had unique molecular identifiers attached to them. TCRdb used MiXCR to reprocess the 5' RACE reads, holding one entry per CDR3 protein. The data hold approximately 76,000 distinct CDR3 sequences, with about 12% observed a single time. Findings and limits, study-wide: The matching step, a VDJdb search, favored anti-spike CD8 responses and missed private and CD4 specificities.

The sequence was collected from an adult who was a healthcare worker with PCR-confirmed SARS-CoV-2 infection or an uninfected control (not recorded which). Sequencing input: whole blood. The V gene is TRBV6-2 or TRBV6-3, the J gene TRBJ1-2; the D gene is possibly TRBD1 (6 bases). Here the CDR3 DNA reads TGTGCCAGCAGTCGGACAGTTCTTGGCTACACCTTC. This gives the protein CASSRTVLGYTF.